The T cell receptor (beta chain) described here comes from a study of blood T cells in healthy people across ages (dated by TCRdb to between 2014 and 2016). Background on the whole study: In model experiments, template switching captured about one uniquely barcoded TCR beta cDNA molecule for every two T cells. To track age-related changes in TCR beta repertoire diversity, the study relied on deep sequencing normalized with unique cDNA molecular identifiers. The donors were divided into four age groups: young (average roughly 15 years), middle-aged (about 40), aged (under 70) and long-lived (about 80). Donors of different ages were randomly distributed across sequencing lanes to avoid experimental bias. Using the same blood draw, the study looked at two additional independent replicas of 1 million unique cDNA reads for two donors, one aged 18 to 30 and the other aged 80 or older.

Systemically healthy Caucasian individuals from Russia, approximately 39 in total and aged roughly 6 to 100 years, were included as donors. Roughly 9 milliliters of peripheral blood were drawn from each donor into EDTA-treated Vacutainer tubes. PBMCs were isolated by Ficoll-Paque density-gradient centrifugation, with at least 6 million obtained per sample. Trizol reagent was used to extract total RNA from the PBMCs, yielding at least 5.5 micrograms per sample. The percentages of naive CD45RAhigh/CD27high T cells were determined by flow cytometry on a PBMC aliquot from every donor. The CDR3 goes from the cysteine to the phenylalanine over 15 residues. Just CDR3 DNA is preserved here, 45 bases in frame from base 1. Via the germline V gene (reference sequence), CDR1 is SEHNR and CDR2 FQNEAQ. V is shortened by 5 bases, J by 2 bases, and the region joining them spans 13 bases. With regard to this clonotype: This receptor's antigen is unknown. Base quality data are lacking; no much larger clone is found one base away.

The paper's findings and limits, for the study overall: As age increased, observed TCR beta diversity per million T cells dropped in a roughly linear way, and a significant reduction was already evident by age roughly 36. The long-lived group showed more naive CD4+ T cells, fewer expanded clones and increased TCR diversity than the aged group, suggesting age selection. Estimates of total diversity based on one million sequenced T cells were regarded as lower bounds and as underestimates. The percentage of naive T cells measured by flow cytometry correlated strongly with observed TCR beta diversity. Because profiling used bulk unsorted PBMCs, naive and antigen-experienced compartments could not be compared conclusively. Donor CMV infection status was unknown, potentially confounding age-related changes in expanded clonotypes.

The library was prepared using 5' RACE. A second PCR of about 6 to 11 cycles was run with a J-beta primer mix and a sample-barcoded 5' primer. Each TCR beta cDNA molecule received a unique molecular identifier from a template-switch 5' adaptor carrying 12 random nucleotides. Each sample yielded at least 2.5 million CDR3-containing paired-end reads. First-strand cDNA was synthesized from all RNA with the Mint cDNA synthesis kit, primed by a TRBC-specific oligonucleotide. After uracil-DNA glycosylase treatment, a first 18-cycle PCR used universal primers M1SS and BC2_uni_R on all cDNA. Under the source paper's analysis protocol: For normalization, 1 million high-quality reads, each with a distinct molecular identifier, were randomly selected from each sample. Reads sharing molecular identifiers were discarded rather than binned into consensus sequences. MiTCR, set to a Q25 quality threshold and the strictest error-elimination algorithm, was used for CDR3 identification, clonotype clustering and error correction. A nonparametric unseen species model with Euler transformation was used to estimate lower-bound total TCR beta diversity. TCRdb handled the public reads itself, with Q25 trimming in fastp and clone calling in MiXCR, and kept productive beta chains. Records with the same CDR3 protein are collapsed into one entry carrying the most frequent genes and DNA. The V and J calls shown here were made by TCRdb, not taken from the authors' results. This sample holds 1.5 million to 2 million distinct CDR3 sequences; 30% to 40% were observed only once. The top ten hold around 23% of the sample.

The sequence derives from a human donor in good health. The V and J segments used are TRBV7-9 and TRBJ2-1; the D gene assignment is perhaps TRBD1 or TRBD2, with each matching 5 bases. Sequenced: blood. The nucleotide sequence is TGTGCCAGCAGCCCCGTAGGGACGACCTACAATGAGCAGTTCTTC. Its translation is CASSPVGTTYNEQFF.